Following are 21 T cell receptor beta chains from one sample sequenced in a study of blood T cell repertoires in COVID-19. The table came from immunoSEQ multiplex PCR; TCRdb's copy has only in-frame clones and leaves some out. This table has about 270,000 clones, approximately 92% appearing once. The sequenced material came from PBMCs or T cells enriched from blood (not recorded which). These receptors were obtained from a woman between 18 and 29 years old who had recovered from COVID-19.

This CDR3 reads CASSLKASETEAFF. The CDR3 bases are TGTGCCAGCTCACTTAAGGCGAGCGAGACTGAAGCTTTCTTT. The V and J genes are TRBV18 and TRBJ1-1, with D unclear. The germline V and J ends were trimmed by 4 bases and 5 bases, with 14 bases remaining between them. The CDR3 contains 14 residues. Germline CDR1 reads KGHSH; CDR2 reads LQKENI. The complete variable domain, with remaining parts taken from reference TRBV18 and TRBJ1-1, reads NAGVMQNPRHLVRRRGQEARLRCSPMKGHSHVYWYRQLPEEGLKFMVYLQKENIIDESGMPKERFSAEFPKEGPSILRIQQVVRGDSAAYFCASSLKASETEAFFGQGTRLTVV.

The rearrangement joins TRBV10-3 to TRBJ1-1; no firm D call. CDR1 is ENHRY and CDR2 is SYGVKD in the germline V gene. This CDR3 is built from 15 residues. Trimming removed 0 bases at V and 1 base at J, with 9 bases between. CDR3 coding DNA: TGTGCCATCAGTGAGTCCCGGACTCCGAACACTGAAGCTTTCTTT. This translates into CAISESRTPNTEAFF.

The chain has TRBV5-6 and TRBJ1-1, with TRBD1 identical over 10 bases. In germline, CDR1 is SGHDT, CDR2 YYEEEE. The CDR3 totals 17 residues. Trimming took 1 base from V and 7 from J; bases not matched to a gene: 13. CDR3 in DNA: TGTGCCAGCAGCTTGTTGGTGGGAGGACAGGGGGTTTATGAAGCTTTCTTT. Translating it yields CASSLLVGGQGVYEAFF.

This chain connects TRBV6-4 to TRBJ2-3; 7 positions agree with TRBD1. With V trimmed by 8 bases and J by 4 bases, 9 bases remained unmatched. Germline lookup yields CDR1 MRHNA and CDR2 SNTAGT. The CDR3 consists of 14 residues. The CDR3 reads CASASRQGSDTQYF. As DNA, the CDR3 is TGTGCCAGCGCCTCGAGACAGGGATCAGATACGCAGTATTTT.

The rearrangement joins TRBV5-1 to TRBJ2-7, with D possibly being TRBD2 (5 bases). This CDR3 contains 14 residues. Looked up from germline, CDR1 is SGHRS and CDR2 is YFSETQ. The germline V and J ends were trimmed by 0 bases and 5 bases, with 12 bases remaining between them. DNA of the CDR3: TGCGCCAGCAGCTTGGTCGGGGTGGTGGACGAGCAGTACTTC. This encodes CASSLVGVVDEQYF.

This sequence joins TRBV5-5 and TRBJ1-2; TRBD1 aligns across 7 bases. The CDR3 is made up of 12 amino acids. The junction had 1 base not matched to a gene; V was cut back by 2 bases and J by 6 bases. Germline values: CDR1 SGHKS, CDR2 YYEKEE (reference sequence). In DNA form, the CDR3 reads TGTGCCAGCAGCTTAGGGGGCAATGGCTACACCTTC. As protein: CASSLGGNGYTF.

This sequence joins TRBV13 and TRBJ1-3, with D maybe TRBD1 (6 bases). Germline V CDR1 and CDR2: PRHDT, FYEKMQ (reference sequence). Between the trimmed V and J ends, which lost 0 bases and 4 bases, there was a span of 13 bases. The CDR3 has 16 residues. The CDR3 bases are TGTGCCAGCAGCTTAGGCCTAGGGGGTTTCGGAAACACCATATATTTT. Translating it yields CASSLGLGGFGNTIYF.

The V call is TRBV6-5, the J call TRBJ1-6; D is undetermined. The CDR3 is made up of 14 amino acids. Germline assignment: CDR1 MNHEY and CDR2 SVGAGI. V was shortened by 6 bases and J by 9 bases, with 15 bases between the two germline ends. The CDR3 DNA reads TGTGCCAGCAGCCCGGGTCCCCCTGTTTCACCCCTCCACTTT. Translating it yields CASSPGPPVSPLHF.

V and J are TRBV9 and TRBJ1-2, with 9 bases lining up with TRBD1. CDR1 is SGDLS, CDR2 YYNGEE, per germline. The V segment lost 3 bases and the J segment 6 bases; nucleotides outside the gene matches: 6. This CDR3 spans 14 amino acids. CDR3 protein: CASSEEDRGDGYTF. The DNA for the CDR3 is TGTGCCAGCAGCGAGGAGGACAGGGGCGATGGCTACACCTTC. Together with reference TRBV9 and TRBJ1-2, the CDR3 gives the full variable domain: DSGVTQTPKHLITATGQRVTLRCSPRSGDLSVYWYQQSLDQGLQFLIQYYNGEERAKGNILERFSAQQFPDLHSELNLSSLELGDSALYFCASSEEDRGDGYTFGSGTRLTVV.

The chain uses TRBV18 and TRBJ1-6; D is unclear. The CDR3 spans 13 residues. V was pared by 0 bases and J by 8 bases, with 5 bases between. Germline assignment: CDR1 KGHSH and CDR2 LQKENI. The CDR3 coding sequence is TGTGCCAGCTCACCACCGACTGATTCACCCCTCCACTTT. This sequence encodes CASSPPTDSPLHF.

This chain joins TRBV11-2 and TRBJ2-3; TRBD2 agrees at 7 bases. V lost 5 bases and J lost 0; bases outside the gene matches: 8. CDR3 length equals 16 residues. Per germline, CDR1 SGHAT and CDR2 FQNNGV. The CDR3 nucleotides are TGTGCCAGCAGCGAACGGACTAGTAGTAGCACAGATACGCAGTATTTT. This translates into CASSERTSSSTDTQYF.

The rearrangement links TRBV9 to TRBJ2-3; D perhaps matches TRBD1 (5 bases). In germline, CDR1 is SGDLS, CDR2 YYNGEE. V was cut by 2 bases and J by 6 bases, with 13 bases left in between. The CDR3 has 14 amino acids. The CDR3 DNA reads as TGTGCCAGCAGCGTTGCAGGGCAGTCGGATACGCAGTATTTT. This encodes CASSVAGQSDTQYF.

This clone was detected only once. This chain connects TRBV19 to TRBJ2-5, with 8 bases identical to TRBD1. The V gene end was trimmed by 6 bases and the J gene end by 4 bases; junction bases not matched to a gene: 10. Germline V gene data show CDR1 as LNHDA and CDR2 as SQIVND (reference sequence). This CDR3 spans 15 amino acids. The CDR3 spells CASSTGQGVRETQYF. DNA of the CDR3: TGTGCCAGTAGCACCGGACAGGGAGTGAGAGAGACCCAGTACTTC.

The J gene is TRBJ2-1, the V gene TRBV30, with D possibly TRBD2 on 6 matching bases. The V gene's germline CDR1 is GTSNPN and CDR2 SVGIG (reference sequence). V was trimmed by 7 bases and J by 0 bases, leaving 16 bases between them. The CDR3 covers 15 residues. This CDR3 reads CASSRDSSSYNEQFF. The CDR3 nucleotides read TGTGCCTCTTCACGGGACTCGAGCTCCTACAATGAGCAGTTCTTC.

The chain couples TRBV30 to TRBJ1-5; D gene unclear. The V end was cut by 5 bases, the J end by 2 bases, with 7 bases between. The V gene's germline CDR1 is GTSNPN and CDR2 SVGIG (reference sequence). This CDR3 is built from 12 residues. The CDR3 nucleotides are TGTGCCTGGGGGGAGGGCAATCAGCCCCAGCATTTT. Protein: CAWGEGNQPQHF.

The chain has TRBV28 and TRBJ1-2; D uncertain. CDR1 is MDHEN and CDR2 is SYDVKM in the germline V gene. Between the trimmed V and J ends, which lost 6 bases and 7 bases, there was a span of 15 bases. The CDR3 is 13 amino acids. This CDR3 is CASRASVAGGYTF. The CDR3 DNA sequence: TGTGCCAGCAGGGCCTCAGTGGCGGGTGGCTACACCTTC.

CDR3 in amino acids: CASSSHRVELATNEKLFF. The CDR3 DNA is TGTGCCAGCAGTTCCCACAGGGTGGAGCTTGCAACTAATGAAAAACTGTTTTTT. This rearrangement joins TRBV28 to TRBJ1-4, with D perhaps matching TRBD1 (6 bases). V was clipped by 4 bases and J by 0 bases, with 18 bases between them. This CDR3 comprises 18 residues. Germline loops: CDR1 MDHEN, CDR2 SYDVKM.

The gene calls are TRBV29-1 and TRBJ1-1; D might be TRBD1 (5 bases). V gave up 2 bases and J gave up 1 base, with 8 bases separating them. The CDR3 consists of 13 residues. Germline V gene sequence: CDR1 SQVTM, CDR2 ANQGSEA. The CDR3 nucleotides read TGCAGCGTTGAACGGGGGGGGAACACTGAAGCTTTCTTT. Residues: CSVERGGNTEAFF.

A remark on this clone: Other DNA sequences in the same sample also yield this CDR3. This chain links TRBV12-3 or TRBV12-4 with TRBJ1-5; D is uncertain. V was pared by 6 bases and J by 2 bases, with 5 bases between. CDR3 size: 12 residues. CDR3 loop: CASSPGNQPQHF. The CDR3 DNA reads TGTGCCAGCAGCCCGGGCAATCAGCCCCAGCATTTT.

The rearrangement joins TRBV5-1 to TRBJ2-3; D uncertain. Germline assignment: CDR1 SGHRS and CDR2 YFSETQ. The CDR3 runs 14 residues. Trimming stripped 1 base from V and 2 bases from J, with 8 bases between. In DNA, the CDR3 is TGCGCCAGCAGCTTGAGTAGTATCACAGATACGCAGTATTTT. This translates into CASSLSSITDTQYF.

This clone is a singleton in its sample. CDR3 residues: CASSLFSGDRDSPLHF. DNA of the CDR3: TGTGCCAGCAGCTTATTCAGCGGGGATAGGGACTCACCCCTCCACTTT. This rearrangement joins TRBV7-6 to TRBJ1-6, with D maybe TRBD1 (5 bases). V lost 2 bases and J lost 10, with 18 bases in between. Looked up from germline, CDR1 is SGHVS and CDR2 is FNYEAQ. The CDR3 totals 16 residues.